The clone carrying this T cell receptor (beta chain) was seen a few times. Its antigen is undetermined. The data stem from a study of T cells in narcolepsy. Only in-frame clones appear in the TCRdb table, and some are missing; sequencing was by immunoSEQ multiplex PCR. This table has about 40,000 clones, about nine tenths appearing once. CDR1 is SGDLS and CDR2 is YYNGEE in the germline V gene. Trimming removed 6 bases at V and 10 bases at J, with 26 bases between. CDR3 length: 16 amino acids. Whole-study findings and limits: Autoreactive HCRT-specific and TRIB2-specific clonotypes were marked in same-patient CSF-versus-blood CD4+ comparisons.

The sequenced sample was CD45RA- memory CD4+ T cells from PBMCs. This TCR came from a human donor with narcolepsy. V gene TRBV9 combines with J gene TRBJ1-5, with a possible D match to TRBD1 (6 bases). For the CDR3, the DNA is TGTGCCAGCACCGGAAGGGGGGGCAGGAGGAATCGTCCCCAGCATTTT. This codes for CASTGRGGRRNRPQHF.